Listed below are T cell receptor beta chains from one sample, sequenced in a study of T cells in Graves' hyperthyroidism and ophthalmopathy. TCRdb ran MiXCR on the multiplex PCR reads and lists one entry per CDR3 protein. The table has about 400,000 distinct CDR3 sequences, about 16% seen once. The sample consisted of blood. The receptors shown here come from a woman aged 25 to 45 with Graves' hyperthyroidism. Both conserved end residues are part of each CDR3. Each record gives: J gene, D gene, clone size, V gene, CDR3 protein, CDR3 DNA. A D gene is named only where the DNA matches it firmly. Some rows mark clone size as missing; the rest say once, few, many or name a class of expanded clone.

>TRBJ2-7|-|many|TRBV18
CASSPRGVAYEQYF
TGTGCCAGCTCACCCCGAGGTGTGGCCTACGAGCAGTACTTC
>TRBJ1-2|TRBD1|-|TRBV19
CASSTGQGYGYTF
TGTGCCAGTAGTACCGGACAGGGCTATGGCTACACCTTC
>TRBJ1-1|TRBD1|-|TRBV10-3
CAISESPPGQGTEAFF
TGTGCCATCAGTGAGTCCCCTCCGGGACAGGGAACTGAAGCTTTCTTT
>TRBJ1-5|-|many|TRBV28
CASSFYRENQPQHF
TGTGCCAGCAGTTTTTACAGGGAGAATCAGCCCCAGCATTTT
>TRBJ1-5|-|-|TRBV6-2/TRBV6-3
CASSRAVNSNQPQHF
TGTGCCAGCAGCCGCGCTGTCAATAGCAATCAGCCCCAGCATTTT
>TRBJ2-2|TRBD1|-|TRBV28
CASSSPGGYTGELFF
TGTGCCAGCAGTTCCCCAGGGGGATACACCGGGGAGCTGTTTTTT
>TRBJ1-6|-|-|TRBV6-5
CASSYSGGSSYNSPLHF
TGTGCCAGCAGTTACTCGGGCGGGAGCTCCTATAATTCACCCCTCCACTTT
>TRBJ2-3|TRBD2|many|TRBV2
CASSAGTSDIADTQYF
TGTGCCAGCAGTGCTGGGACTAGTGATATTGCAGATACGCAGTATTTT
>TRBJ1-5|-|-|TRBV28
CASSYLTGEKAQHF
TGTGCCAGCAGTTATCTCACAGGTGAGAAGGCCCAGCATTTT
>TRBJ2-3|TRBD1|-|TRBV20-1
CSARTGGSFAQYF
TGCAGTGCTAGGACAGGGGGCAGTTTCGCGCAGTATTTT
>TRBJ2-1|TRBD2|many|TRBV2
CASSRGTSGRGEQFF
TGTGCCAGCAGCCGTGGGACTAGCGGGAGGGGTGAGCAGTTCTTC
>TRBJ2-1|TRBD2|many|TRBV11-2
CASSLGSGGRNEQFF
TGTGCCAGCAGCTTAGGAAGCGGGGGGAGAAATGAGCAGTTCTTC
>TRBJ2-1|-|few|TRBV5-1
CASSLVQENNEQFF
TGCGCCAGCAGCTTGGTGCAGGAGAACAATGAGCAGTTCTTC
>TRBJ2-2|TRBD2|many|TRBV2
CASSEGLAGSNTGELFF
TGTGCCAGCAGTGAAGGGCTAGCGGGTTCGAACACCGGGGAGCTGTTTTTT
>TRBJ1-5|-|-|TRBV20-1
CSARGGGRNNQPQHF
TGCAGTGCTAGAGGGGGAGGGCGTAACAATCAGCCCCAGCATTTT
>TRBJ2-1|-|many|TRBV6-1
CASSYVGGNEQFF
TGTGCCAGCAGTTACGTGGGAGGTAATGAGCAGTTCTTC
>TRBJ2-1|TRBD2|many|TRBV20-1
CSARAGLAGHYNEQFF
TGCAGTGCGCGCGCCGGACTAGCGGGGCATTACAATGAGCAGTTCTTC
>TRBJ2-3|TRBD2|few|TRBV6-1
CASGGSGGEASTDTQYF
TGTGCCAGCGGGGGTAGCGGGGGGGAAGCTAGCACAGATACGCAGTATTTT
>TRBJ2-2|TRBD2|many|TRBV28
CASREAREGTGELFF
TGTGCCAGCAGGGAGGCCCGGGAGGGCACCGGGGAGCTGTTTTTT
>TRBJ1-3|-|many|TRBV18
CASSPLDPKSGNTIYF
TGTGCCAGCTCACCACTCGACCCGAAGTCTGGAAACACCATATATTTT
>TRBJ2-1|TRBD2|many|TRBV20-1
CSARDAGLASVYNEQFF
TGCAGTGCTAGAGATGCGGGACTAGCGAGCGTCTACAATGAGCAGTTCTTC
>TRBJ2-3|-|many|TRBV27
CASSPLNTDTQYF
TGTGCCAGCAGTCCCCTAAACACAGATACGCAGTATTTT
>TRBJ2-5|TRBD2|many|TRBV7-9
CASSPTSSQETQYF
TGTGCCAGCAGCCCGACTAGCTCCCAAGAGACCCAGTACTTC
>TRBJ2-7|TRBD1|many|TRBV7-3
CASSSMGQGDNEQYF
TGTGCCAGCAGCTCGATGGGACAGGGGGACAACGAGCAGTACTTC
>TRBJ2-7|-|many|TRBV28
CASSFRQGRSYEQYF
TGTGCCAGCAGTTTTAGGCAGGGGCGCTCCTACGAGCAGTACTTC
>TRBJ1-4|-|many|TRBV10-3
CAISEGRREKLFF
TGTGCCATCAGTGAGGGTCGACGAGAAAAACTGTTTTTT